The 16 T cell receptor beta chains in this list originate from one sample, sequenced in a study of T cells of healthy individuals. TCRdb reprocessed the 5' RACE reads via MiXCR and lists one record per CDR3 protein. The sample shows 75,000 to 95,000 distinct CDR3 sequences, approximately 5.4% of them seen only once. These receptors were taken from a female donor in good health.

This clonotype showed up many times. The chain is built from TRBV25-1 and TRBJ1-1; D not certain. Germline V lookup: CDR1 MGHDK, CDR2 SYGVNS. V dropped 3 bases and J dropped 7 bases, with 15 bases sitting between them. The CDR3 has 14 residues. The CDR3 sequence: CASSDNRVLNEAFF. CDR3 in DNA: TGTGCCAGCAGTGACAACAGAGTCCTTAATGAAGCTTTCTTT.

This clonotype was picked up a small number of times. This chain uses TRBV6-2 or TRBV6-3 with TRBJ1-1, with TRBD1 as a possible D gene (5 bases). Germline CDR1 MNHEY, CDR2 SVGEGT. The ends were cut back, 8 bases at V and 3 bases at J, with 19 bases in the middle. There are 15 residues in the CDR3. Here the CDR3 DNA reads TGTGCCAGCTCTAACGGGGCCCTACCGGACACTGAAGCTTTCTTT. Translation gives CASSNGALPDTEAFF.

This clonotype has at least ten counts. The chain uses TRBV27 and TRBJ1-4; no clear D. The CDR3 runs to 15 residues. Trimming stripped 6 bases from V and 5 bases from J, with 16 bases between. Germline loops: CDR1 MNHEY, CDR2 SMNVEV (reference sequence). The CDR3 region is CASRSHSPGNEKLFF. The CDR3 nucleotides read TGTGCCAGCAGAAGCCACAGTCCCGGCAATGAAAAACTGTTTTTT.

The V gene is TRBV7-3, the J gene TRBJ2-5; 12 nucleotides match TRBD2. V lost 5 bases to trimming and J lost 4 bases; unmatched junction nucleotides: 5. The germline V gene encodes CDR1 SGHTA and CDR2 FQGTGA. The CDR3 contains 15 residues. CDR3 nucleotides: TGTGCCAGCAGCCCTCTAGCGGGAGGGGGAGAGACCCAGTACTTC. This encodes CASSPLAGGGETQYF.

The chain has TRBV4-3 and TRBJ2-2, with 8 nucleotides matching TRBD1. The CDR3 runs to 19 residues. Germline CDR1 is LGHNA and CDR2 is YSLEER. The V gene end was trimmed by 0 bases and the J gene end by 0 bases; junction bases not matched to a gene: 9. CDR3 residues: CASSQDLRAGGTNTGELFF. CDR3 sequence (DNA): TGCGCCAGCAGCCAAGATCTTCGGGCAGGGGGCACGAACACCGGGGAGCTGTTTTTT.

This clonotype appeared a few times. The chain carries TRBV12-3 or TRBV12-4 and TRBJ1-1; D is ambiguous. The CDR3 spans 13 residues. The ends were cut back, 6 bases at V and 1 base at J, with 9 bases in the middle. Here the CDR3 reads CASSSSTNTEAFF. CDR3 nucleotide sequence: TGTGCCAGCAGCAGTTCAACGAACACTGAAGCTTTCTTT.

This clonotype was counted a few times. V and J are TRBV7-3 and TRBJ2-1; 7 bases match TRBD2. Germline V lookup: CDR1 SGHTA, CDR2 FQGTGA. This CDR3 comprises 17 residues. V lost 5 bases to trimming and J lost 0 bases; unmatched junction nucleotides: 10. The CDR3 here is CASSPIGGESSYNEQFF. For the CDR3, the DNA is TGTGCCAGCAGCCCAATTGGGGGGGAGAGCTCCTACAATGAGCAGTTCTTC.

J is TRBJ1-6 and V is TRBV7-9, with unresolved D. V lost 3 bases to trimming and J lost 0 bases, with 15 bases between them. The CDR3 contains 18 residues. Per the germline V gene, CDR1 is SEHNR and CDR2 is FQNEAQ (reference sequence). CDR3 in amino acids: CASSFESGRSSYNSPLHF. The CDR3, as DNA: TGTGCCAGCAGCTTCGAATCTGGCAGAAGCTCCTATAATTCACCCCTCCACTTT.

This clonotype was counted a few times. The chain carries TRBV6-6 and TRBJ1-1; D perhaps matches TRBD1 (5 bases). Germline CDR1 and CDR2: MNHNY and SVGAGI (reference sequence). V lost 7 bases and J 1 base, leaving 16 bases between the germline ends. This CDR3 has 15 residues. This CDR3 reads CASNRGTIGNTEAFF. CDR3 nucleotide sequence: TGTGCCAGCAATCGGGGCACCATCGGGAACACTGAAGCTTTCTTT.

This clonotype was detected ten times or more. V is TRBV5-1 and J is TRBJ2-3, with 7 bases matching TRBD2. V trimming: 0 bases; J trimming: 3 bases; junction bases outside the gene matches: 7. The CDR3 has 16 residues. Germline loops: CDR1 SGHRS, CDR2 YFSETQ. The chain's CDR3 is CASSLGAGLETDTQYF. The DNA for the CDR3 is TGCGCCAGCAGCTTGGGAGCGGGGCTTGAAACAGATACGCAGTATTTT.

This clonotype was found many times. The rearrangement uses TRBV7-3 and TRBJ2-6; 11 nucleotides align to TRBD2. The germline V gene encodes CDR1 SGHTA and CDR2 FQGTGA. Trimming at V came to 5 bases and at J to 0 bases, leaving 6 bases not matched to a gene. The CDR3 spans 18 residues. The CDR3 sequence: CASSPYLAGGSGANVLTF. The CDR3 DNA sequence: TGTGCCAGCAGCCCTTATCTAGCGGGAGGCTCTGGGGCCAACGTCCTGACTTTC.

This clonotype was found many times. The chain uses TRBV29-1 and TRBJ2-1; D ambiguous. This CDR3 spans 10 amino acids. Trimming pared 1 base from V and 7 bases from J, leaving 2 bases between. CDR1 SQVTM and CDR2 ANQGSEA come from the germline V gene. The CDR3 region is CSVEVNEQFF. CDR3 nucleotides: TGCAGCGTTGAAGTAAATGAGCAGTTCTTC.

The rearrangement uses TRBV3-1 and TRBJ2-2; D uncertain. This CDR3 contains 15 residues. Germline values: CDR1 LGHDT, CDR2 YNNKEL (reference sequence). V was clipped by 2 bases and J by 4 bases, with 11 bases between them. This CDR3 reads CASSQHKQRTGELFF. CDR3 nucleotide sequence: TGTGCCAGCAGCCAACACAAGCAGCGCACCGGGGAGCTGTTTTTT.

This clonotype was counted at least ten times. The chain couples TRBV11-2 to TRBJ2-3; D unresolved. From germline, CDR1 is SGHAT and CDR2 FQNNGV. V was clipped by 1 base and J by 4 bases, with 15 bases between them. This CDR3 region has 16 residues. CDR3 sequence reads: CASSLGGVPGADTQYF. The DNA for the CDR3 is TGTGCCAGCAGCTTAGGCGGCGTTCCCGGCGCAGATACGCAGTATTTT.

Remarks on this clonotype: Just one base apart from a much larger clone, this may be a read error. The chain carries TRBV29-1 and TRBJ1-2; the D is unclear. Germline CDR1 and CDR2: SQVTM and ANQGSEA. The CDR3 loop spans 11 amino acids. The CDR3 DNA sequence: TGCAGGGCTCCCATGTCCTATGGCTACACCTTC. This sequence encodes CRAPMSYGYTF.

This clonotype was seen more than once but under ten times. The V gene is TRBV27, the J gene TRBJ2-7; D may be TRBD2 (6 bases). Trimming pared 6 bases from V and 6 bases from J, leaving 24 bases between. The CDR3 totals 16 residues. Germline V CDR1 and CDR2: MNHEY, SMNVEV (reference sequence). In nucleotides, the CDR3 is TGTGCCAGCAGCGAACTGGACGGGACTCTGATACTCGAGCAGTACTTC. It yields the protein CASSELDGTLILEQYF.